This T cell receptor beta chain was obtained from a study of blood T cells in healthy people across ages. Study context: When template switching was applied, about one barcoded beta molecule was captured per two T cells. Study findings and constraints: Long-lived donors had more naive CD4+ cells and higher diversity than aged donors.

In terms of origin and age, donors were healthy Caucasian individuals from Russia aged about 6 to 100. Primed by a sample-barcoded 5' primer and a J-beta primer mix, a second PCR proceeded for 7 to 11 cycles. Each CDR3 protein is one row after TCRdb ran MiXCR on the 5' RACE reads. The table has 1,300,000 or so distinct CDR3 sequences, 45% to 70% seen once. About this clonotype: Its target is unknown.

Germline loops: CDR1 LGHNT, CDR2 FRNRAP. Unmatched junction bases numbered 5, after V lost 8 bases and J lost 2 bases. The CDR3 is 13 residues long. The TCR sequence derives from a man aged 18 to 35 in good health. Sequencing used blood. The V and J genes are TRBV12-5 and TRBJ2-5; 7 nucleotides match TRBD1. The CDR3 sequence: CASQRQGQETQYF. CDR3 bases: TGTGCTAGTCAAAGACAGGGACAAGAGACCCAGTACTTC.